The clone carrying this TCR beta chain was found once. Germline values: CDR1 MDHEN, CDR2 SYDVKM. V lost 10 bases and J 11 bases, leaving 20 bases between the germline ends. This CDR3 region has 12 residues. Authors' methods: For nucleated cells, counts were estimated from reference gene primer amplification. Sequenced by immunoSEQ multiplex PCR; TCRdb stores in-frame clones only, minus some. For V, J and clone size, that table is used; D and trimming come from the DNA. The sample yields 200,000 to 250,000 clones, 85% to 90% seen once. This sample was taken from a study of blood T cell repertoires in COVID-19. Turning to the study itself: The cDNA or gDNA used as material had been derived from T cells, B-cell-depleted T cells, or PBMCs.

The sequence derives from a woman in her forties or fifties with COVID-19, enrolled during active disease. The material sequenced was peripheral blood. The chain combines TRBV28 with TRBJ1-1; possible D gene TRBD1, 5 bases. The CDR3 region has the DNA TGTGCCATCTGGGGGGGAGGGAATGCGGCTTTCTTT. This translates into CAIWGGGNAAFF.